Each of the 11 T cell receptor beta chains below was sequenced from the same sample in a study of CD8 T cells in ankylosing spondylitis. TCRdb re-analysed the 5' RACE reads in MiXCR, keeping a single row per CDR3 protein. The table includes roughly 180,000 distinct CDR3 sequences, roughly 13% detected once. Sequencing used blood, either unsorted or a sorted T cell fraction (not recorded which). The receptors stem from a male donor with ankylosing spondylitis or in good health (not recorded which).

The sample holds a few counts of this clonotype. This rearrangement joins TRBV10-2 to TRBJ2-4; 7 bases match TRBD1. This CDR3 comprises 16 residues. The germline V gene encodes CDR1 WSHSY and CDR2 SAAADI. V shed 2 bases and J 0 bases; nucleotides not matched to a gene: 4. Here the CDR3 reads CASSEVGQLAKNIQYF. CDR3 coding DNA: TGCGCCAGCAGTGAGGTGGGACAGCTAGCCAAAAACATTCAGTACTTC.

This clonotype was seen only once. V gene TRBV2 combines with J gene TRBJ2-7; D gene uncertain. Deletions cut 8 bases from V and 0 bases from J, with 14 bases between. The CDR3 contains 14 residues. Per the germline V gene, CDR1 is SNHLY and CDR2 is FYNNEI. In DNA, the CDR3 is TGTGCCAGCCTGTTCGGACGGAGCTCCTACGAGCAGTACTTC. Protein sequence: CASLFGRSSYEQYF.

This clonotype was found many times. This rearrangement joins TRBV12-3 or TRBV12-4 to TRBJ2-7, with D uncertain. The CDR3 loop spans 13 amino acids. V lost 6 bases and J 0 bases, leaving 9 bases between the germline ends. CDR3 DNA sequence: TGTGCCAGCAGCCCCCACTACTCCTACGAGCAGTACTTC. This sequence encodes CASSPHYSYEQYF.

This clonotype was detected only a few times. This rearrangement joins TRBV7-9 to TRBJ2-2, with no clear D. The CDR3 is 13 residues long. Per germline, CDR1 SEHNR and CDR2 FQNEAQ (reference sequence). V lost 4 bases and J 7 bases, leaving 10 bases between the germline ends. The CDR3 loop is CASSWGSGGELFF. CDR3 nucleotide sequence: TGTGCCAGCAGCTGGGGATCTGGCGGGGAGCTGTTTTTT.

The chain uses TRBV20-1 and TRBJ2-7; D is possibly TRBD2 (6 bases). The germline V gene has CDR1 DFQATT and CDR2 SNEGSKA (reference sequence). There are 13 residues in the CDR3. Trimming pared 6 bases from V and 0 bases from J, leaving 12 bases between. The CDR3 nucleotides are TGCAGTGCCCGCCGGGAGAGCTCCTACGAGCAGTACTTC. Translating gives CSARRESSYEQYF.

A few counts support this clonotype. The chain combines TRBV4-1 with TRBJ1-1; D is unclear. CDR3 size: 15 residues. V dropped 3 bases and J dropped 0 bases, with 11 bases sitting between them. CDR1 MGHRA and CDR2 YSYEKL come from the germline V gene. CDR3 residues: CASSQTTGMNTEAFF. Written as DNA, the CDR3 is TGCGCCAGCAGCCAGACGACGGGGATGAACACTGAAGCTTTCTTT.

The chain links TRBV12-3 or TRBV12-4 to TRBJ2-7; perhaps TRBD2 as D (7 bases). Trimming removed 6 bases from V and 2 bases from J, with 14 bases in between. The CDR3 contains 14 residues. This CDR3 reads CASSMGGAAYEQYF. The CDR3 DNA sequence: TGTGCCAGCAGCATGGGGGGGGCCGCCTACGAGCAGTACTTC.

This clonotype was recorded many times. The genes are TRBV27 and TRBJ2-1, with 9 nucleotides matching TRBD1. With V trimmed by 5 bases and J by 1 base, 6 bases remained unmatched. CDR3 size: 16 residues. Germline V gene lookup returns CDR1 MNHEY and CDR2 SMNVEV (reference sequence). CDR3 protein: CASSPGTGNSYNEQFF. The CDR3 nucleotides read TGTGCCAGCAGTCCGGGGACAGGGAATTCCTACAATGAGCAGTTCTTC.

This clonotype has at least ten counts. This chain uses TRBV2 with TRBJ2-5; D not resolved. The CDR3 runs 14 residues. Germline V gene lookup returns CDR1 SNHLY and CDR2 FYNNEI. V was shortened by 6 bases and J by 5 bases, with 16 bases between the two germline ends. In DNA, the CDR3 is TGTGCCAGCAGCCAAGATCCCGGGCTGGAGACCCAGTACTTC. This sequence encodes CASSQDPGLETQYF.

This clonotype was seen repeatedly, ten times or more. This chain connects TRBV4-2 to TRBJ1-6; D is undetermined. V lost 4 bases and J 0 bases, leaving 13 bases between the germline ends. This CDR3 is 17 amino acids long. Germline CDR1 is LGHNA and CDR2 is YNFKEQ. For the CDR3, the DNA is TGTGCCAGCAGCCCCCGAGGCCTGAGCTCCTATAATTCACCCCTCCACTTT. This codes for CASSPRGLSSYNSPLHF.

This clonotype was counted between two and nine times. V is TRBV5-1 and J is TRBJ2-1; D is unclear. Germline CDR1 and CDR2: SGHRS and YFSETQ. CDR3 size: 16 residues. Trimming pared 4 bases from V and 8 bases from J, leaving 22 bases between. This CDR3 reads CASSPDSGSRSDEQFF. Here the CDR3 DNA reads TGCGCCAGCAGCCCGGATTCGGGTTCTAGGTCGGATGAGCAGTTCTTC.